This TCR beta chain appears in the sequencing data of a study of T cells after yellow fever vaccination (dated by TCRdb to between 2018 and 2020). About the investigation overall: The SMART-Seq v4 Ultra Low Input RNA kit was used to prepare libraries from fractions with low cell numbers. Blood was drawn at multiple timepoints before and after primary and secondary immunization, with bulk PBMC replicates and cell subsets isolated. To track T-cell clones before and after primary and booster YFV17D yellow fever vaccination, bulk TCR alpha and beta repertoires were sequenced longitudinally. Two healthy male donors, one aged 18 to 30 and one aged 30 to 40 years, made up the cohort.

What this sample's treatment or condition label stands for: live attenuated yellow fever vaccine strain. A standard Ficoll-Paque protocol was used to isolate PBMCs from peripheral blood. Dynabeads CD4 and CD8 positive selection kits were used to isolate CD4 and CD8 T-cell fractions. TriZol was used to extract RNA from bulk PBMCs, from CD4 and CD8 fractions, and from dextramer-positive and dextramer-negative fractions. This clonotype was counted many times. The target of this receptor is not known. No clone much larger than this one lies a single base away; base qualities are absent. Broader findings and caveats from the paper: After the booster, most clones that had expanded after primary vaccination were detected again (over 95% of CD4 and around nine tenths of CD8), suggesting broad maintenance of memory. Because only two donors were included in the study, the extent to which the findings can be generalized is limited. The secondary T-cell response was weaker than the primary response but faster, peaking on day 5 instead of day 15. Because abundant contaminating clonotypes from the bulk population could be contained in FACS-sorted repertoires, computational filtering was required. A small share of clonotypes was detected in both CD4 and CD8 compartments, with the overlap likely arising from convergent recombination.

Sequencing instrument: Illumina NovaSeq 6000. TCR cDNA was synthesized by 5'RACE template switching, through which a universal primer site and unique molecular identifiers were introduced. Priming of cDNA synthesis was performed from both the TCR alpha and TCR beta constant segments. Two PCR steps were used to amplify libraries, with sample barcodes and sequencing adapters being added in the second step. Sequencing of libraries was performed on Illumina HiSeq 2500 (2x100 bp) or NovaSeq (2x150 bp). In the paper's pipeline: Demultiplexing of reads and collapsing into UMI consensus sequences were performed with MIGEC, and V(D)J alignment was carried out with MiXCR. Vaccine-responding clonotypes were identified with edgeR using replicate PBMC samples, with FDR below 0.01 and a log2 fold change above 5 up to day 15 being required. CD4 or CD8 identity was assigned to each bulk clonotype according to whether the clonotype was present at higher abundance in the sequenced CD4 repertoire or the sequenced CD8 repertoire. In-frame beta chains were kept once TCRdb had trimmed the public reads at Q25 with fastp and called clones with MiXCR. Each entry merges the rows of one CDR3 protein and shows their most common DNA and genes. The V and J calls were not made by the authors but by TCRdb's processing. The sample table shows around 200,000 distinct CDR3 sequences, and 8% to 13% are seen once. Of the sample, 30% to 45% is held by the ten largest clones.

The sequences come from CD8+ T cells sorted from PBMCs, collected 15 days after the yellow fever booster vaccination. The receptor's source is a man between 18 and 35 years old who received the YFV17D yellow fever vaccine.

The CDR3 region reads CASSQLSFGNTEAFF. The DNA sequence reads TGCGCCAGCAGCCAATTGAGTTTTGGGAACACTGAAGCTTTCTTT. The sequence links TRBV4-1 to TRBJ1-1, with an unclear D gene assignment. Its CDR3 holds 15 amino acids, cysteine through phenylalanine. The read is trimmed to its CDR3 DNA, 45 bases read in frame from base 1. V is reduced by 2 bases and J by 1 base, leaving a spacing of 11 bases between them. From the germline V gene, CDR1 is MGHRA and CDR2 is YSYEKL.